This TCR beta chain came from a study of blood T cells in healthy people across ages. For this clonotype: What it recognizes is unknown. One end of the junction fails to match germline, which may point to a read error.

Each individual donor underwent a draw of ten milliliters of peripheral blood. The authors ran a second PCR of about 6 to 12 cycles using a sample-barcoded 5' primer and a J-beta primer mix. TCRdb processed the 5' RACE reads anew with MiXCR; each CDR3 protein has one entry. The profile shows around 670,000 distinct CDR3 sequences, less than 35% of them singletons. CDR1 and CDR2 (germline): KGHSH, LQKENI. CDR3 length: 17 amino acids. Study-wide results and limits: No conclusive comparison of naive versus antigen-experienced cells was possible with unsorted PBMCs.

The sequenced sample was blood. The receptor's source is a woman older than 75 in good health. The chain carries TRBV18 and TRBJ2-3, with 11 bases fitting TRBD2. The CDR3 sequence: CASSLTSGGRSTGTQYF. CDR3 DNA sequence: TGTGCCAGCTCATTAACTAGCGGGGGCCGCAGCACAGGTACGCAGTATTTT.